The 31 T cell receptor beta chains presented below share a single source sample, sequenced in a study of Graves' ophthalmopathy and Graves' hyperthyroidism. CDR3 regions of TCR beta were amplified from RNA transcripts. The first-round RT-PCR employed HTBI primers together with the Qiagen OneStep RT-PCR kit. A multiplex PCR was then performed as the second round. TCRdb re-called the multiplex PCR reads through MiXCR, storing one row per CDR3 protein. The sample carries roughly 380,000 distinct CDR3 sequences, approximately 15% recorded once. Source material: peripheral blood. The receptors originated from a young woman with stable Graves' hyperthyroidism.

This clonotype was observed at least ten times. The chain is built from TRBV7-2 and TRBJ2-2; no clear D. V gave up 1 base and J gave up 8 bases, with 5 bases separating them. The V gene's germline CDR1 is SGHTA and CDR2 FQGNSA. The CDR3 contains 12 residues. The DNA of the CDR3 is TGTGCCAGCAGCTTAGGTCGGGGGGAGCTGTTTTTT. It yields the protein CASSLGRGELFF.

The chain uses TRBV2 and TRBJ2-7, with 9 bases matching TRBD1. This CDR3 region has 14 residues. Germline values: CDR1 SNHLY, CDR2 FYNNEI. The trim removed 4 bases at V and 4 bases at J, leaving 5 bases unmatched. CDR3 in DNA: TGTGCCAGCAGTGGGGGACAGGGCCGATACGAGCAGTACTTC. It is translated as CASSGGQGRYEQYF.

At least ten counts were recorded for this clonotype. The rearrangement uses TRBV12-3 or TRBV12-4 and TRBJ2-5; D uncertain. The germline V and J ends were trimmed by 1 base and 6 bases, with 9 bases remaining between them. There are 13 residues in the CDR3. In DNA, the CDR3 is TGTGCCAGCAGTTTAGACCAGTCCCAGACCCAGTACTTC. It encodes CASSLDQSQTQYF.

This clonotype occurred many times. This sequence joins TRBV12-3 or TRBV12-4 and TRBJ2-2, with a weak D call TRBD1 (6 bases). V was trimmed by 2 bases and J by 5 bases, leaving 9 bases between them. The CDR3 totals 14 residues. CDR3 sequence (DNA): TGTGCCAGCAGTTTACACAGGGTGACCGGGGAGCTGTTTTTT. It translates to CASSLHRVTGELFF.

This clonotype was seen at least ten times. Germline is not matched at one junction end, which may reflect a read error. The chain couples TRBV6-2 or TRBV6-3 to TRBJ2-4, with D hard to call. This CDR3 spans 13 amino acids. Germline-derived CDR1 and CDR2 are MNHEY and SVGEGT. Here the CDR3 DNA reads TGTGCCAGCACCGAACCCCCCAAAAACATTAAGTACTTC. Translated, it gives CASTEPPKNIKYF.

This clonotype showed up many times. The chain uses TRBV7-9 and TRBJ2-5; D call uncertain. V gave up 4 bases and J gave up 2 bases, with 5 bases separating them. The CDR3 totals 12 residues. The germline CDR1 and CDR2 sequences are SEHNR and FQNEAQ (reference sequence). The CDR3 region has the DNA TGTGCCAGCAGCTCAGAACAAGAGACCCAGTACTTC. As protein: CASSSEQETQYF.

The rearrangement uses TRBV12-3 or TRBV12-4 and TRBJ1-1, with D possibly matching TRBD1 (6 bases). The V end was cut by 7 bases, the J end by 1 base, with 10 bases between. CDR3 length: 13 amino acids. CDR3 coding DNA: TGTGCCAGCACTATGACAGGGAACACTGAAGCTTTCTTT. Translation gives CASTMTGNTEAFF.

This clonotype has only a few counts. V is TRBV11-3 and J is TRBJ2-7, with 7 bases lining up with TRBD2. The germline V gene encodes CDR1 SGHNT and CDR2 YENEEA. With 2 bases clipped from V and 0 bases from J, the junction kept 4 bases outside the gene matches. The CDR3 spans 15 residues. The CDR3 spells CASSLLAESSYEQYF. CDR3 nucleotides: TGTGCCAGCAGCTTACTAGCGGAGAGCTCCTACGAGCAGTACTTC. The variable domain in full, completed from reference TRBV11-3 and TRBJ2-7, reads EAGVVQSPRYKIIEKKQPVAFWCNPISGHNTLYWYLQNLGQGPELLIRYENEEAVDDSQLPKDRFSAERLKGVDSTLKIQPAELGDSAVYLCASSLLAESSYEQYFGPGTRLTVT.

The chain couples TRBV9 to TRBJ2-2, with D tentatively TRBD1 or TRBD2 (5 bases each). V dropped 4 bases and J dropped 7 bases, with 17 bases sitting between them. The length of the CDR3 is 15 residues. Looked up from germline, CDR1 is SGDLS and CDR2 is YYNGEE. CDR3 in DNA: TGTGCCAGCAGCCCCGAGGGGCGAGGGAGCGGGGAGCTGTTTTTT. Protein: CASSPEGRGSGELFF.

In its sample, this clonotype was seen a few times. V gene TRBV9 combines with J gene TRBJ2-2; no reliable D call. Per germline, CDR1 SGDLS and CDR2 YYNGEE. Deletions cut 4 bases from V and 3 bases from J, with 16 bases between. The length of the CDR3 is 16 residues. The CDR3, as DNA: TGTGCCAGCAGCCTCCGTTTGGGGTATGACACCGGGGAGCTGTTTTTT. Protein product: CASSLRLGYDTGELFF.

The CDR3 reads CASSDGTASTDTQYF. Here the CDR3 DNA reads TGTGCCAGCAGTGACGGGACCGCTAGCACAGATACGCAGTATTTT. The V and J genes are TRBV6-4 and TRBJ2-3; the D gene could be TRBD1 or TRBD2 (5 bases each). The CDR3 runs 15 residues. Germline CDR1 is MRHNA and CDR2 is SNTAGT. Trimming removed 2 bases at V and 0 bases at J, with 9 bases between.

This clonotype was recorded at least ten times. The chain combines TRBV6-2 or TRBV6-3 with TRBJ1-6; no definite D call. Trimming took off 6 bases at V and 4 bases at J, with 10 bases between the two ends. Germline V gene lookup returns CDR1 MNHEY and CDR2 SVGEGT. This CDR3 is 14 amino acids long. CDR3 sequence reads: CASSTLGYNSPLHF. The CDR3 nucleotides read TGTGCCAGCAGCACCTTGGGGTATAATTCACCCCTCCACTTT.

This clonotype was picked up many times. This chain connects TRBV2 to TRBJ2-5, with D unclear. The V end lost 1 base, the J end lost 0 bases, and 6 bases lay between the germline ends. CDR3 size: 14 residues. CDR1 and CDR2 (germline): SNHLY, FYNNEI. In DNA, the CDR3 is TGTGCCAGCAGTGAAGAAGGGTACCAAGAGACCCAGTACTTC. It specifies CASSEEGYQETQYF.

This clonotype was counted at least ten times. The rearrangement joins TRBV10-1 to TRBJ2-2, with 8 nucleotides matching TRBD1. The CDR3 has 15 amino acids. Per the germline V gene, CDR1 is WNHNN and CDR2 is SYGVQD (reference sequence). After removal of 6 bases from V and 3 bases from J, the junction contained 6 bases not matched to a gene. DNA of the CDR3: TGCGCCAGCAGCCCGGACAGGGCGGACACCGGGGAGCTGTTTTTT. Protein product: CASSPDRADTGELFF.

This clonotype was detected many times. The genes are TRBV12-3 or TRBV12-4 and TRBJ1-1; 7 nucleotides match TRBD1. V trimming: 5 bases; J trimming: 1 base; junction bases outside the gene matches: 13. This CDR3 is 17 amino acids long. The CDR3 is CASSQRLGDSSNTEAFF. CDR3 nucleotides: TGTGCCAGCAGTCAACGGCTCGGGGACAGCTCGAACACTGAAGCTTTCTTT.

This clonotype was seen ten or more times. The V and J genes are TRBV19 and TRBJ1-1; 7 bases agree with TRBD1. From germline, CDR1 is LNHDA and CDR2 SQIVND (reference sequence). CDR3 length equals 13 residues. With 6 bases clipped from V and 10 bases from J, the junction kept 11 bases outside the gene matches. The chain's CDR3 is CASRTTGEAVAFF. CDR3 coding DNA: TGTGCCAGTAGGACAACAGGGGAGGCCGTAGCTTTCTTT.

V is TRBV24-1 and J is TRBJ1-1; 10 bases are shared with TRBD1. Trimming cost V 3 bases and J 4 bases; bases outside gene matches: 10. CDR1 and CDR2 (germline): KGHDR, SFDVKD. CDR3 length equals 17 residues. CDR3 sequence: CATSDAGTGDMFTEAFF. CDR3 nucleotides: TGTGCCACCAGTGATGCCGGGACAGGGGATATGTTCACTGAAGCTTTCTTT.

This clonotype was detected a few times. The V call is TRBV12-3 or TRBV12-4, the J call TRBJ1-1; D gene uncertain. V was cut by 7 bases and J by 1 base, with 16 bases left in between. The CDR3 is 15 amino acids. The CDR3 DNA is TGTGCCAGCATCAGCAGCTGGCATTCGAACACTGAAGCTTTCTTT. It yields the protein CASISSWHSNTEAFF.

This chain joins TRBV11-2 and TRBJ2-2; D gene ambiguous. V gave up 5 bases and J gave up 4 bases, with 11 bases separating them. Per germline, CDR1 SGHAT and CDR2 FQNNGV. This CDR3 contains 14 residues. The CDR3 loop is CASSQERITGELFF. The CDR3 coding sequence is TGTGCCAGCAGCCAAGAGAGAATCACCGGGGAGCTGTTTTTT.

Ten or more counts support this clonotype. This chain links TRBV12-3 or TRBV12-4 with TRBJ1-2; a possible D gene is TRBD1 (6 bases). The CDR3 sequence is 14 residues long. Between the trimmed V and J ends, which lost 4 bases and 6 bases, there was a span of 15 bases. CDR3 sequence reads: CASSSLLQGHGYTF. The CDR3, as DNA: TGTGCCAGCAGTTCCTTATTACAGGGTCATGGCTACACCTTC.

This clonotype has a handful of counts. The chain combines TRBV11-2 with TRBJ1-2, with no clear D. The CDR3 has 15 residues. Per germline, CDR1 SGHAT and CDR2 FQNNGV. The V gene lost 1 base and the J gene lost 1 base, with 10 bases spanning the gap. The CDR3 sequence: CASSLGVWGNYGYTF. CDR3 sequence (DNA): TGTGCCAGCAGCTTAGGGGTTTGGGGTAACTATGGCTACACCTTC.

This clonotype appeared many times. The chain is built from TRBV20-1 and TRBJ2-7; TRBD1 matches at 7 bases. The CDR3 has 14 residues. Trimming took 3 bases from V and 3 from J; bases not matched to a gene: 8. The germline gives CDR1 DFQATT, CDR2 SNEGSKA (reference sequence). The CDR3 nucleotides read TGCAGTGCTAGTGGAGGACAGGCCCTCTACGAGCAGTACTTC. Its protein product is CSASGGQALYEQYF.

Ten or more counts support this clonotype. The V call is TRBV2, the J call TRBJ1-6; no clear D gene. In germline, CDR1 is SNHLY, CDR2 FYNNEI. CDR3 length equals 13 residues. Trimming removed 1 base from V and 10 bases from J, with 8 bases in between. The CDR3 region has the DNA TGTGCCAGCAGTGAAGGTCGAGAATCACCCCTCCACTTT. Translation gives CASSEGRESPLHF.

This clonotype was picked up many times. The rearrangement joins TRBV27 to TRBJ1-1; D gene unclear. The V end was cut by 0 bases, the J end by 0 bases, with 5 bases between. The germline V gene encodes CDR1 MNHEY and CDR2 SMNVEV (reference sequence). The CDR3 totals 14 residues. Here the CDR3 DNA reads TGTGCCAGCAGTTTATCCATTATGAACACTGAAGCTTTCTTT. Its protein is CASSLSIMNTEAFF.

This clonotype was seen many times. This chain connects TRBV6-1 to TRBJ2-5; TRBD1 agrees at 11 bases. Germline V gene data show CDR1 as MNHNS and CDR2 as SASEGT. CDR3 length: 12 amino acids. The trim removed 6 bases at V and 9 bases at J, leaving 3 bases unmatched. CDR3 DNA: TGTGCCAGCAGGAGGGGACAGGGGGCCCAGTACTTC. Translated: CASRRGQGAQYF.

This clonotype was observed a few times. The V and J genes are TRBV6-5 and TRBJ1-6, with D tentatively TRBD1 (5 bases). The germline V gene has CDR1 MNHEY and CDR2 SVGAGI. The CDR3 has 15 amino acids. V gave up 4 bases and J gave up 9 bases, with 16 bases separating them. CDR3 region: CASSSGTGDSSPLHF. The CDR3, as DNA: TGTGCCAGCAGTTCCGGGACCGGTGACTCTTCACCCCTCCACTTT.

This clonotype was found many times. V and J are TRBV6-5 and TRBJ2-5, with 7 bases fitting TRBD2. The germline CDR1 and CDR2 sequences are MNHEY and SVGAGI. V lost 4 bases, J lost 5 bases, and 7 bases stayed unmatched. This CDR3 spans 14 amino acids. The CDR3 loop is CASSSGLEGETQYF. CDR3 nucleotide sequence: TGTGCCAGCAGTTCCGGACTAGAGGGGGAGACCCAGTACTTC.

The V and J genes are TRBV7-2 and TRBJ2-5; 8 bases agree with TRBD1. J lost 4 bases, V lost 1 base, and 5 bases had no gene match. Germline loops: CDR1 SGHTA, CDR2 FQGNSA. The CDR3 sequence is 15 residues long. CDR3 in DNA: TGTGCCAGCAGCTTAGAGGGCAGGGGGCGAGAGACCCAGTACTTC. This gives the protein CASSLEGRGRETQYF.

This clonotype was seen ten or more times. J is TRBJ1-1 and V is TRBV2; D call uncertain. Trimming removed 5 bases from V and 4 bases from J, with 14 bases in between. The CDR3 runs 14 residues. Germline-derived CDR1 and CDR2 are SNHLY and FYNNEI. The CDR3 spells CASSNSFRGTEAFF. Written as DNA, the CDR3 is TGTGCCAGCAGTAACAGCTTCCGAGGCACTGAAGCTTTCTTT.

This clonotype appeared many times. This sequence joins TRBV3-1 and TRBJ1-6; perhaps TRBD1 as D (5 bases). The CDR3 sequence is 17 residues long. V was shortened by 1 base and J by 10 bases, with 20 bases between the two germline ends. Germline values: CDR1 LGHDT, CDR2 YNNKEL (reference sequence). As DNA, the CDR3 is TGTGCCAGCAGCCAAGGGGCAGGGCTGATTTCGGGGTCACCCCTCCACTTT. Residues: CASSQGAGLISGSPLHF.

This clonotype was recorded many times. The rearrangement links TRBV20-1 to TRBJ1-2, with 8 bases lining up with TRBD1. V lost 0 bases and J lost 8; bases outside the gene matches: 8. The CDR3 has 14 amino acids. Per germline, CDR1 DFQATT and CDR2 SNEGSKA (reference sequence). CDR3 residues: CSARDGTGNWGYTF. CDR3 sequence (DNA): TGCAGTGCTAGAGACGGGACAGGCAATTGGGGCTACACCTTC.